This T cell receptor beta chain was observed in a study of blood T cell repertoires in COVID-19. Study-wide context: PBMCs, B-cell-depleted T cells, or T cells provided the cDNA or gDNA that made up the material.

Per the original methods: Researchers report that nucleated cell counts were estimated from reference gene primer amplification. Assay: immunoSEQ multiplex PCR; the TCRdb copy retains only in-frame clones and omits some. The DNA gave D and trimming, while V, J and clone size come from that table. The table records a few hundred thousand clones, approximately 81% of them present only once. CDR3 length: 13 residues. Trimming removed 5 bases at V and 1 base at J, with 8 bases between. The sequenced sample consisted of peripheral blood. The clonotype comes from a woman of 80 years or more with acute or convalescent COVID-19. The chain uses TRBV12-3 or TRBV12-4 and TRBJ1-2; a possible D gene is TRBD1 (5 bases). As DNA, the CDR3 is TGTGCCAGCAGTCCCAGGGTTAACTATGGCTACACCTTC. Translating it yields CASSPRVNYGYTF.